This T cell receptor beta chain was profiled in a study of blood T cell repertoires in COVID-19 (dated by TCRdb to between 2020 and 2021). With respect to the entire study: Samples from collaborators originated in the United States, Italy and Spain and spanned both the acute and convalescent phases of COVID-19. The prospective study material was composed of cDNA or gDNA derived from T cells, B-cell-depleted T cells, or PBMCs. Subjects who had been exposed to COVID-19, were actively infected with it, or had recovered from it provided the deeply sampled blood TCRbeta repertoires that made up the dataset. The repertoires were released in a freely available public database meant as a resource for research on the immune response to SARS-CoV-2. Samples came from the ongoing ImmuneRACE study (first 160 participants) plus 1,254 subjects from 6 global collaborators. A de-identified subject ID, COVID-19 status, age in years and sex were almost always included in the sample metadata. Where available, HLA class I and class II types were taken from metadata supplied by the sample provider and were not determined by assay-based typing. Beyond this particular receptor, the publication reports: The quantity of clinical and demographic metadata differed by source and by participant and was supplied without curation.

Each collaborating institution followed its own protocols to collect whole blood in K2EDTA tubes. For TCRbeta analysis, collaborator samples were shipped as frozen whole blood, as isolated PBMCs, or as DNA extracted from either sample type. The junction shows trimming of 3 bases on V and 3 bases on J, plus 9 bases between the germline ends. CDR1 and CDR2, looked up from the germline V gene, are SQVTM and ANQGSEA. The CDR3 numbers 12 residues from cysteine through phenylalanine. Left in the record is the CDR3 DNA by itself, 36 bases read in frame from the first base. TCRbeta CDR3 regions were amplified from genomic DNA by means of the immunoSEQ Assay, a bias-controlled multiplex PCR. Processing in the source paper ran as follows. Nucleated cell counts per sample were estimated from amplification of reference gene primers within the assay. Sequence reads were collapsed and filtered to measure the absolute abundance of every unique TCRbeta CDR3 rearrangement. Productive Simpson clonality was computed per sample as the square root of Simpson's diversity index over productive rearrangements. TCRdb took this table from immuneACCESS and kept in-frame rearrangements with V and J called. Such tables lack part of the clones; where checked against another copy, unresolved V genes explain under half of the gap, and the rest is unexplained. V and J calls and clone size are given by that table; D and trimming were obtained from the DNA. The sample includes 65,000 to 80,000 clones, with 86% observed a single time. Just under 2% of the sample goes to the ten largest clones.

By sample share, this clone is medium-sized (0.01 to 0.1%). The antigen this receptor binds is unknown. No base quality values were provided; no much bigger clone lies one nucleotide off. Sequenced sample: peripheral blood. The chain couples TRBV29-1 to TRBJ2-7; D gene: possibly TRBD1, on 5 matching bases. This TCR was sampled from a man in his thirties or forties with acute or convalescent COVID-19. The CDR3 protein: CSVEAGNYEQYF. The DNA sequence follows: TGCAGCGTTGAGGCAGGGAACTACGAGCAGTACTTC.